One sample yielded the 24 T cell receptor beta chains listed below, sequenced in a study of tumor-infiltrating lymphocytes in localized non-small cell lung cancer. Generated by immunoSEQ multiplex PCR, the TCRdb table keeps only in-frame clones and is missing some. Of approximately 17,000 clones listed, approximately 84% were seen once; the top ten hold around 4.9%. The sequencing input was lung tumor tissue. These receptors were obtained from a human donor with non-small cell lung cancer.

The chain carries TRBV6-6 and TRBJ2-7, with a possible D match to TRBD1 (5 bases). With 2 bases removed from V and 2 bases from J, the gap between germline ends came to 7 bases. The CDR3 consists of 13 residues. From germline, CDR1 is MNHNY and CDR2 SVGAGI (reference sequence). The CDR3 spells CASSYQGTYEQYF. The CDR3 DNA sequence: TGTGCCAGCAGTTACCAGGGAACCTACGAGCAGTACTTC.

The V and J genes are TRBV7-6 and TRBJ1-6; D is unclear. V lost 5 bases and J 7 bases, leaving 6 bases between the germline ends. Germline lookup yields CDR1 SGHVS and CDR2 FNYEAQ. The CDR3 consists of 12 residues. CDR3 sequence reads: CASSQGNSPLHF. The CDR3 DNA sequence: TGTGCCAGCAGCCAAGGGAATTCACCCCTCCACTTT.

This chain joins TRBV4-2 and TRBJ2-1; D remains unclear. Trimming took off 0 bases at V and 3 bases at J, with 6 bases between the two ends. Per germline, CDR1 LGHNA and CDR2 YNFKEQ. CDR3 length: 14 amino acids. In DNA form, the CDR3 reads TGTGCCAGCAGCCAAGAGCAGTACTACAATGAGCAGTTCTTC. Protein: CASSQEQYYNEQFF.

The chain joins TRBV7-2 to TRBJ1-1; D unclear. Germline assignment: CDR1 SGHTA and CDR2 FQGNSA. Trimming stripped 0 bases from V and 7 bases from J, with 9 bases between. This CDR3 spans 13 amino acids. The CDR3 coding sequence is TGTGCCAGCAGCTTAGCGGATACCGATGAAGCTTTCTTT. This gives the protein CASSLADTDEAFF.

This clone was found a few times. The genes are TRBV18 and TRBJ1-5, with 9 positions matching TRBD1. The CDR3 contains 15 residues. Germline V gives CDR1 KGHSH, CDR2 LQKENI. V was pared by 6 bases and J by 4 bases, with 7 bases of the junction left unmatched. The CDR3 bases are TGTGCCAGCTCTCAGGGACAGGGTTTTAATCAGCCCCAGCATTTT. Translation gives CASSQGQGFNQPQHF.

The gene calls are TRBV7-6 and TRBJ2-7; maybe TRBD1 (5 bases). The germline V gene has CDR1 SGHVS and CDR2 FNYEAQ. The CDR3 contains 16 residues. V was clipped by 3 bases and J by 2 bases, with 17 bases between them. The CDR3 region has the DNA TGTGCCAGCAGCTTGGGGCCCCCAAAAACGGCCTACGAGCAGTACTTC. This codes for CASSLGPPKTAYEQYF.

The chain is built from TRBV7-2 and TRBJ2-3; no clear D gene. This CDR3 spans 14 amino acids. The ends were cut back, 1 base at V and 1 base at J, with 6 bases in the middle. In germline, CDR1 is SGHTA, CDR2 FQGNSA. The CDR3 loop is CASSLEPGTDTQYF. The CDR3 bases are TGTGCCAGCAGCTTAGAACCAGGCACAGATACGCAGTATTTT.

The gene calls are TRBV7-9 and TRBJ1-1; 9 nucleotides match TRBD1. Germline V gives CDR1 SEHNR, CDR2 FQNEAQ (reference sequence). V dropped 4 bases and J dropped 0; count of bases not matched to a gene: 12. The CDR3 totals 18 residues. DNA for the CDR3: TGTGCCAGCAGCTGGCTCCCGGGACAGGGCTTCATGAACACTGAAGCTTTCTTT. Translation gives CASSWLPGQGFMNTEAFF.

The rearrangement links TRBV6-5 to TRBJ1-6; unclear D gene. The CDR3 totals 11 residues. V shed 5 bases and J shed 9 bases, with 5 bases lying between them. Germline V CDR1 and CDR2: MNHEY, SVGAGI. The CDR3 region has the DNA TGTGCCAGCAGTGAAGGTTCACCCCTCCACTTT. Translating it yields CASSEGSPLHF.

This rearrangement joins TRBV15 to TRBJ1-5; D remains ambiguous. Germline V lookup: CDR1 LNHNV, CDR2 YYDKDF (reference sequence). This CDR3 spans 14 amino acids. V lost 2 bases and J 5 bases, leaving 10 bases between the germline ends. CDR3 coding DNA: TGTGCCACCAGCAGAACCTACGGGGATCAGCCCCAGCATTTT. The encoded protein is CATSRTYGDQPQHF.

The chain is built from TRBV4-3 and TRBJ2-3, with 9 positions matching TRBD2. The CDR3 length is 16 residues. From germline, CDR1 is LGHNA and CDR2 YSLEER. With 4 bases clipped from V and 1 base from J, the junction kept 6 bases outside the gene matches. The CDR3 DNA follows: TGCGCCAGCAGCCTCAGCGGGGGGTTCGGCACAGATACGCAGTATTTT. It yields the protein CASSLSGGFGTDTQYF.

V is TRBV4-1 and J is TRBJ1-1; D ambiguous. In germline, CDR1 is MGHRA, CDR2 YSYEKL. This CDR3 comprises 17 residues. With 5 bases removed from V and 12 bases from J, the gap between germline ends came to 31 bases. For the CDR3, the DNA is TGCGCCAGCAGCGTTAGTCCGGCCTCCACCCCGGCGGCGGTCCCTTTCTTT. Amino acid sequence: CASSVSPASTPAAVPFF.

This clone was found a few times. V gene TRBV5-6 combines with J gene TRBJ2-3; TRBD2 aligns across 7 bases. From germline, CDR1 is SGHDT and CDR2 YYEEEE. This CDR3 has 17 amino acids. The ends lost 2 bases at V and 2 bases at J; junction bases unmatched: 11. The CDR3 nucleotides read TGTGCCAGCAGCTTACTCTTGAGCGGGGACTCCACAGATACGCAGTATTTT. Translated: CASSLLLSGDSTDTQYF.

The V call is TRBV7-3, the J call TRBJ2-1, with 9 positions matching TRBD1. V was clipped by 0 bases and J by 6 bases; unmatched bases: 15. CDR3 length equals 19 residues. Germline CDR1 and CDR2: SGHTA and FQGTGA. The DNA for the CDR3 is TGTGCCAGCAGCTTAACTAAATCAAACACAGGGGGCCAAACCAATGAGCAGTTCTTC. Protein: CASSLTKSNTGGQTNEQFF.

The chain combines TRBV7-9 with TRBJ1-3; possible D gene TRBD1, 6 bases. The V gene lost 3 bases and the J gene lost 8 bases, with 11 bases spanning the gap. This CDR3 is 13 amino acids long. Germline CDR1 SEHNR, CDR2 FQNEAQ (reference sequence). The CDR3 is CASSFTDRDTIYF. CDR3 nucleotide sequence: TGTGCCAGCAGCTTTACGGACAGAGACACCATATATTTT.

The V gene is TRBV19, the J gene TRBJ2-7, with TRBD2 matching 10 bases. The CDR3 is 16 residues long. V shed 5 bases and J 0 bases; nucleotides not matched to a gene: 7. In germline, CDR1 is LNHDA, CDR2 SQIVND (reference sequence). The CDR3 loop is CASSVSLAGTSYEQYF. CDR3 DNA: TGTGCCAGTAGTGTGTCACTAGCGGGAACCTCCTACGAGCAGTACTTC.

The chain recombines TRBV10-3 with TRBJ1-3; D is unresolved. The length of the CDR3 is 15 residues. V lost 7 bases and J lost 0, with 13 bases in between. Germline CDR1 ENHRY, CDR2 SYGVKD. The CDR3 protein is CAITTGRRSGNTIYF. The CDR3 nucleotides are TGTGCCATCACTACCGGCAGGCGCTCTGGAAACACCATATATTTT.

This clone was detected once. This sequence joins TRBV5-1 and TRBJ2-3; 9 bases map to TRBD2. V was pared by 2 bases and J by 6 bases, with 7 bases of the junction left unmatched. CDR1 is SGHRS, CDR2 YFSETQ, per germline. The CDR3 loop spans 15 amino acids. The DNA for the CDR3 is TGCGCCAGCAGCTTAGGACAGGCGGGAGGGGATACGCAGTATTTT. Its translation is CASSLGQAGGDTQYF.

The genes are TRBV7-2 and TRBJ2-7, with 8 bases aligning to TRBD2. The CDR3 spans 15 residues. In germline, CDR1 is SGHTA, CDR2 FQGNSA. V trimming: 7 bases; J trimming: 3 bases; junction bases outside the gene matches: 11. Written as DNA, the CDR3 is TGTGCCAGCACCCAGGGATCACTAGCGGACTACGAGCAGTACTTC. It encodes CASTQGSLADYEQYF.

This clone has a single count. CDR3 in amino acids: CASSRDALSNQPQHF. The CDR3 DNA follows: TGTGCCAGCAGCCGGGATGCCCTTAGCAATCAGCCCCAGCATTTT. V usage is TRBV11-2 and J usage is TRBJ1-5; D is ambiguous. Germline V lookup: CDR1 SGHAT, CDR2 FQNNGV. The CDR3 length is 15 residues. V lost 5 bases, J lost 0 bases, and 11 bases lay in between.

This chain connects TRBV6-1 to TRBJ2-7; D could derive from TRBD1 or TRBD2 (5 bases each). CDR3 length: 12 residues. Trimming took 11 bases from V and 6 from J, leaving 17 bases between them. CDR1 is MNHNS, CDR2 SASEGT, per germline. The CDR3 is CAGRGPLREQYF. The CDR3 coding sequence is TGTGCCGGCCGGGGCCCGCTACGCGAGCAGTACTTC.

V is TRBV6-1 and J is TRBJ1-2, with 8 bases identical to TRBD1. The CDR3 is 13 residues long. The J segment lost 5 bases and the V segment lost 7 bases, leaving 6 bases of the junction unmatched. Per the germline V gene, CDR1 is MNHNS and CDR2 is SASEGT. Here the CDR3 DNA reads TGTGCCAGCACCCTGGACAGGGAGTATGGCTACACCTTC. Its protein is CASTLDREYGYTF.

J is TRBJ2-5 and V is TRBV5-1; TRBD1 agrees at 8 bases. The length of the CDR3 is 15 residues. V shed 8 bases, J shed 2 bases, and the junction held 11 bases outside the gene matches. Per germline, CDR1 SGHRS and CDR2 YFSETQ. In DNA, the CDR3 is TGCGCCAGTAGTAGGACAGGGATGATTCAAGAGACCCAGTACTTC. Encoded protein: CASSRTGMIQETQYF.

The V gene is TRBV29-1, the J gene TRBJ2-1; 8 positions match TRBD2. J gave up 5 bases and V 4 bases, and 4 bases lay outside the gene matches. The length of the CDR3 is 13 residues. Germline CDR1 SQVTM, CDR2 ANQGSEA. The CDR3 bases are TGCAGCGTTGGTAGCGGGGAAGACAATGAGCAGTTCTTC. Protein product: CSVGSGEDNEQFF.